A selection of T cell receptor beta chains follows, all from one sample in a study of shared clonotypes between healthy human individuals. Method: immunoSEQ multiplex PCR; TCRdb's copy keeps in-frame clones and lacks some. The sample has about 600,000 clones, about 80% seen once. Specimen: PBMCs. These receptors all come from a woman aged 40 to 50 in good health. Some clones in this sample may be carry-over from other donors' samples. Both conserved end residues are part of each CDR3. Each record gives: V gene, clone size, D gene, J gene, CDR3 DNA, CDR3 protein. The D gene is left open where the match is weak. Rows may omit the clone size; those that give it use once, few, many or a size class.

TRBV30	once	NA	TRBJ1-5	TGTGCCTGGTCTTTGGGGAGCAATCAGCCCCAGCATTTT	CAWSLGSNQPQHF
TRBV29-1	NA	TRBD1	TRBJ2-7	TGCAGCGCCTCCGGGACAGGGGAATACGAGCAGTACTTC	CSASGTGEYEQYF
TRBV10-3	NA	NA	TRBJ2-3	TGTGCCATCAGTGAGTCAACTAGCTGGGCCACAGATACGCAGTATTTT	CAISESTSWATDTQYF
TRBV30	NA	TRBD1	TRBJ2-6	TGTGCCTGGAGTTGGACAGGCACCTCTGGGGCCAACGTCCTGACTTTC	CAWSWTGTSGANVLTF
TRBV7-2	once	TRBD2	TRBJ2-7	TGTGCCAGCACCTCGAGCGGGAAACCCTACGAGCAGTACTTC	CASTSSGKPYEQYF
TRBV7-9	NA	NA	TRBJ2-7	TGTGCCAGCAGCGGAACGACACGCTACGAGCAGTACTTC	CASSGTTRYEQYF
TRBV6-1	NA	NA	TRBJ1-2	TGTGCCAGCACCGGGGTGGGGCGCGGCTATGGCTACACCTTC	CASTGVGRGYGYTF
TRBV6-4	NA	NA	TRBJ1-1	TGTGCCAGCAGGCGCACAGGGAAGGAGACTGAAGCTTTCTTT	CASRRTGKETEAFF
TRBV5-1	NA	NA	TRBJ2-5	TGCGCCAGCAGCTTAGAGGGACCGCCTCAAGAGACCCAGTACTTC	CASSLEGPPQETQYF
TRBV10-1	NA	NA	TRBJ2-3	TGCGCCAGCAGTGAGTTAAGTACAGATACGCAGTATTTT	CASSELSTDTQYF
TRBV7-9	NA	TRBD2	TRBJ2-7	TGTGCCAGCAGCTTAGCGGCTAGCGGGCCCGAGCAGTACTTC	CASSLAASGPEQYF
TRBV6-1	once	TRBD2	TRBJ2-5	TGTGCCAGCAGTGGCTACGAGACTAGCGGCCAAGAGACCCAGTACTTC	CASSGYETSGQETQYF
TRBV5-6	NA	NA	TRBJ1-1	TGTGCCAGCAGCCGAGAGACAGGATGGAACACTGAAGCTTTCTTT	CASSRETGWNTEAFF
TRBV6-6	NA	TRBD1	TRBJ1-2	TGTGCCAGCAGTTCCCGGGGGACAGGAGAACATGGCTACACCTTC	CASSSRGTGEHGYTF
TRBV2	NA	TRBD1	TRBJ2-3	TGTGCCAGCAGCGGACAGGTTAGGACAGATACGCAGTATTTT	CASSGQVRTDTQYF
TRBV5-4	NA	NA	TRBJ1-5	TGTGCCAGAAAGTCAAGCAATCAGCCCCAGCATTTT	CARKSSNQPQHF
TRBV30	NA	NA	TRBJ1-1	TGTGCCACCAAGAGTAGGAGAAACACTGAAGCTTTCTTT	CATKSRRNTEAFF
TRBV11-3	NA	TRBD2	TRBJ2-3	TGTGCCAGCAGCTCGGGGACTAGCGTAGATACGCAGTATTTT	CASSSGTSVDTQYF
TRBV2	NA	NA	TRBJ2-7	TGTGCCAGCAGTCATGAGCTAAAGGCCGGGACCATCTACGAGCAGTACTTC	CASSHELKAGTIYEQYF
TRBV11-2	many	NA	TRBJ2-6	TGTGCCAGCAGCTTATACATCTCTGGGGCCAACGTCCTGACTTTC	CASSLYISGANVLTF
TRBV10-2	NA	TRBD2	TRBJ2-7	TGCGCCAGCAGCCTAGCGGGAGGTCCCTACGAGCAGTACTTC	CASSLAGGPYEQYF
TRBV7-9	NA	NA	TRBJ2-5	TGTGCCAGCACCCTTAGGACCGGTGGAGAGACCCAGTACTTC	CASTLRTGGETQYF
TRBV30	NA	NA	TRBJ1-1	TGTGCCTGGGGTACATTGGGTCGGCAAGCTTTCTTT	CAWGTLGRQAFF
TRBV7-2	NA	NA	TRBJ2-1	TGTGCCAGCAGCTTAGAGTCTAGCAGGGATGAGCAGTTCTTC	CASSLESSRDEQFF
TRBV4-3	NA	TRBD2	TRBJ2-7	TGCGCCAGCAGCCAGGCGACTAGCGCTCCCTACGAGCAGTACTTC	CASSQATSAPYEQYF
TRBV5-6	NA	NA	TRBJ2-1	TGTGCCAGCAGCTTCTTATTGAATGAGCAGTTCTTC	CASSFLLNEQFF